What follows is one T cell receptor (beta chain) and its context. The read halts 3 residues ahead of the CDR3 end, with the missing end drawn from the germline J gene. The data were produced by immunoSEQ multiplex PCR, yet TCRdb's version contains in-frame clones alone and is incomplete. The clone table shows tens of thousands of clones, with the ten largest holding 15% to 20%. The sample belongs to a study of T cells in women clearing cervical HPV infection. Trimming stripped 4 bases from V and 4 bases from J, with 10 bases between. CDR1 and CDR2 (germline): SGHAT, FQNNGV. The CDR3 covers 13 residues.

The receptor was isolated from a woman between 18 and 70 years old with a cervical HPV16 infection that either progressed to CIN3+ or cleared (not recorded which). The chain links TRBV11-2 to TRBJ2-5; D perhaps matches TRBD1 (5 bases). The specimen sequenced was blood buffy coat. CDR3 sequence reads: CASSWGSLETQYF. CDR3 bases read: TGTGCCAGCAGCTGGGGCTCCCTAGAGACC. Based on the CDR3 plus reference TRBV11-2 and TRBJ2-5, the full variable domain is EAGVAQSPRYKIIEKRQSVAFWCNPISGHATLYWYQQILGQGPKLLIQFQNNGVVDDSQLPKDRFSAERLKGVDSTLKIQPAKLEDSAVYLCASSWGSLETQYFGPGTRLLVL.